This is a list of T cell receptor beta chains from one sample in a study of T cell repertoires in cytomegalovirus infection. In TCRdb, the reads were re-called with MiXCR into one record per CDR3 protein. The sample holds under 850,000 distinct CDR3 sequences, 35% to 40% seen once. The sequenced sample was PBMCs. The receptor set was obtained from a human donor in good health (CMV status not recorded). Some clones in this sample may be carry-over from other donors' samples. The conserved cysteine and the conserved F or W are not part of the CDR3 here. Each record gives: J gene, V gene, CDR3 protein.

J gene: TRBJ1-3
V gene: TRBV4-1
CDR3 protein: ASSQAVTGFSGNTIY

J gene: TRBJ2-1
V gene: TRBV28
CDR3 protein: ASSISRVIPPNEQF

J gene: TRBJ1-3
V gene: TRBV7-2
CDR3 protein: ASSIGPLVGNTIY

J gene: TRBJ2-3
V gene: TRBV12-3/TRBV12-4
CDR3 protein: ASSTLKTGAEDTQY

J gene: TRBJ2-7
V gene: TRBV27
CDR3 protein: ASSLSRGTGGLLSYEQY

J gene: TRBJ1-1
V gene: TRBV28
CDR3 protein: ASSFSPQNTEAF

J gene: TRBJ1-3
V gene: TRBV7-2
CDR3 protein: ASSSPRQASSGNTIY

J gene: TRBJ1-2
V gene: TRBV6-2/TRBV6-3
CDR3 protein: ASTGWGGGDYGYT

J gene: TRBJ1-2
V gene: TRBV7-8
CDR3 protein: ASSNGYSNDRGRNYGYT

J gene: TRBJ1-5
V gene: TRBV7-8
CDR3 protein: ASSLVFGGASQPQH

J gene: TRBJ2-2
V gene: TRBV20-1
CDR3 protein: SARRAVAGNTGELF

J gene: TRBJ1-2
V gene: TRBV12-3/TRBV12-4
CDR3 protein: ASSDWGSRVSGYT

J gene: TRBJ2-3
V gene: TRBV6-6
CDR3 protein: ASSSTSGGRDTQY

J gene: TRBJ2-6
V gene: TRBV7-2
CDR3 protein: ASSLEGTAGANVLT

J gene: TRBJ2-1
V gene: TRBV6-1
CDR3 protein: ASSLRQGISYNEQF

J gene: TRBJ2-7
V gene: TRBV12-5
CDR3 protein: ARSPASSYEQY

J gene: TRBJ1-1
V gene: TRBV7-2
CDR3 protein: ASSFTGGRNTEAF

J gene: TRBJ2-2
V gene: TRBV19
CDR3 protein: ASTAVVRTGADTGELF

J gene: TRBJ2-7
V gene: TRBV7-9
CDR3 protein: ASSVGGQGDEQY

J gene: TRBJ1-1
V gene: TRBV19
CDR3 protein: ASQSGGNTEAF

J gene: TRBJ2-6
V gene: TRBV12-3/TRBV12-4
CDR3 protein: ASSPRLAGDTSGANVLT

J gene: TRBJ1-5
V gene: TRBV7-8
CDR3 protein: ASSISANSNQPQH

J gene: TRBJ1-2
V gene: TRBV6-6
CDR3 protein: ASSYRAPSYYISNYGYT

J gene: TRBJ1-2
V gene: TRBV27
CDR3 protein: ASSLDYRGAPGGYT

J gene: TRBJ1-2
V gene: TRBV28
CDR3 protein: ASSFVSYGYT

J gene: TRBJ2-3
V gene: TRBV12-5
CDR3 protein: ASGLRAEDTQY

J gene: TRBJ2-5
V gene: TRBV9
CDR3 protein: ASSVASGGDETQY

J gene: TRBJ2-5
V gene: TRBV12-3/TRBV12-4
CDR3 protein: ASSFGSPGSETQY

J gene: TRBJ2-3
V gene: TRBV28
CDR3 protein: ASIAGGFTPDTQY

J gene: TRBJ2-7
V gene: TRBV7-2
CDR3 protein: ASSLMGGEQY

J gene: TRBJ1-1
V gene: TRBV28
CDR3 protein: ASRPNGPGDGAF

J gene: TRBJ1-1
V gene: TRBV28
CDR3 protein: ASSSTRVNTEAF